This entry lists 23 T cell receptor beta chains sequenced from one sample in a study of T cells in Graves' hyperthyroidism and ophthalmopathy (dated by TCRdb to the late 2010s). The method behind the library was multiplex PCR. Sequencing relied on an Illumina HiSeq 2000. The TCR beta CDR3 regions were amplified from the RNA transcripts. For the first round of RT-PCR on the TCR CDR3, the HTBI primer set was used together with the Qiagen OneStep RT-PCR kit. The public reads were reanalyzed by TCRdb: fastp trimming at Q25, MiXCR alignment, in-frame beta chains only. Records with the same CDR3 protein are collapsed into one entry carrying the most frequent genes and DNA. The sample records 400,000 or so distinct CDR3 sequences, more than 12% of which are singletons. The ten largest make up around 28% of the sample. Sequenced sample: blood. The receptor set was obtained from a man aged 45-65 years with Graves' ophthalmopathy.

This chain uses TRBV19 with TRBJ2-5; D might be TRBD1 (6 bases). The CDR3 runs 14 residues. Germline V gives CDR1 LNHDA, CDR2 SQIVND (reference sequence). Trimming stripped 5 bases from V and 2 bases from J, with 12 bases between. The CDR3 sequence: CASSLQGLQETQYF. CDR3 nucleotide sequence: TGTGCCAGTAGTTTACAGGGTTTACAAGAGACCCAGTACTTC.

This clonotype was seen ten or more times. The rearrangement joins TRBV28 to TRBJ2-7; 7 nucleotides match TRBD2. CDR3 size: 14 residues. The V gene's germline CDR1 is MDHEN and CDR2 SYDVKM. Germline trimming cut 8 bases from V and 6 bases from J; bases unmatched to any gene: 13. The chain's CDR3 is CASAQWRGGLEQYF. DNA for the CDR3: TGTGCCAGCGCCCAATGGAGGGGAGGGCTCGAGCAGTACTTC.

This clonotype was counted many times. The chain carries TRBV2 and TRBJ1-2, with unresolved D. Germline V gene sequence: CDR1 SNHLY, CDR2 FYNNEI. The CDR3 consists of 13 residues. Trimming shortened V by 2 bases and J by 0 bases, and 4 bases separated the two germline ends. CDR3 loop: CASSELPNYGYTF. CDR3 coding DNA: TGTGCCAGCAGTGAATTGCCTAACTATGGCTACACCTTC.

The genes are TRBV9 and TRBJ2-3; D may be TRBD2 (6 bases). V dropped 1 base and J dropped 2 bases, with 11 bases sitting between them. The CDR3 contains 15 residues. Germline V gene sequence: CDR1 SGDLS, CDR2 YYNGEE. The CDR3 loop reads CASSVFGTPTDTQYF. As DNA, the CDR3 is TGTGCCAGCAGCGTATTTGGGACTCCCACAGATACGCAGTATTTT.

A remark on this clonotype: A much more abundant neighbour one base away suggests this may be a read error. The V call is TRBV12-3 or TRBV12-4, the J call TRBJ2-1; TRBD2 might be the D (5 bases). The CDR3 has 14 amino acids. CDR3 DNA: TGTGCCAGGAGTTTAGCGTTCTACACCAACGAGCAGTTCTTC. Its translation is CARSLAFYTNEQFF.

This clonotype was counted many times. This chain joins TRBV24-1 and TRBJ2-5; D possibly uses TRBD1 or TRBD2 (6 bases each). CDR1 KGHDR and CDR2 SFDVKD come from the germline V gene. This CDR3 is built from 16 residues. Trimming took off 5 bases at V and 5 bases at J, with 20 bases between the two ends. The CDR3, as DNA: TGTGCCACCAGTGCGGTTGCCGGGGGCCGGAGTGAGACCCAGTACTTC. Translation: CATSAVAGGRSETQYF.

This clonotype was found many times. The chain carries TRBV5-1 and TRBJ2-7; D gene unclear. V lost 7 bases to trimming and J lost 5 bases, with 13 bases between them. CDR1 is SGHRS and CDR2 is YFSETQ in the germline V gene. CDR3 length: 12 residues. CDR3 sequence: CASFSQTHEQYF. The CDR3, as DNA: TGCGCCAGCTTTTCCCAGACCCACGAGCAGTACTTC. Complete variable domain (other parts from reference TRBV5-1 and TRBJ2-7): KAGVTQTPRYLIKTRGQQVTLSCSPISGHRSVSWYQQTPGQGLQFLFEYFSETQRNKGNFPGRFSGRQFSNSRSEMNVSTLELGDSALYLCASFSQTHEQYFGPGTRLTVT.

J is TRBJ2-1 and V is TRBV4-1; D remains unclear. V was cut by 1 base and J by 11 bases, with 15 bases left in between. Germline CDR1 reads MGHRA; CDR2 reads YSYEKL. This CDR3 comprises 14 residues. The CDR3 DNA follows: TGCGCCAGCAGCCAAGTTGGAGCAAAACTTCAGCAGTTCTTC. It codes for CASSQVGAKLQQFF.

This clonotype was seen a few times. This chain connects TRBV14 to TRBJ2-3; TRBD2 matches at 7 bases. The CDR3 runs 15 residues. V lost 1 base to trimming and J lost 4 bases; unmatched junction nucleotides: 5. Germline lookup yields CDR1 SGHDN and CDR2 FVKESK. DNA for the CDR3: TGTGCCAGCAGCCAAGCCGGGGGGTCGGCAGATACGCAGTATTTT. The encoded protein is CASSQAGGSADTQYF.

This clonotype showed up just a few times. The chain has TRBV20-1 and TRBJ2-5; no clear D. The CDR3 is made up of 13 amino acids. CDR1 is DFQATT and CDR2 is SNEGSKA in the germline V gene (reference sequence). Trimming took off 0 bases at V and 5 bases at J, with 10 bases between the two ends. The CDR3 coding sequence is TGCAGTGCTAGAGATTCCCGGTGGGAGACCCAGTACTTC. Encoded protein: CSARDSRWETQYF.

This clonotype was detected ten times or more. This chain links TRBV11-2 with TRBJ2-3; either TRBD1 or TRBD2 may supply D (5 bases each). CDR3 length equals 14 residues. The V end was cut by 5 bases, the J end by 6 bases, with 15 bases between. The germline CDR1 and CDR2 sequences are SGHAT and FQNNGV. CDR3 loop: CASSPGPRSDTQYF. In DNA, the CDR3 is TGTGCCAGCAGCCCGGGACCCCGATCTGATACGCAGTATTTT.

There are many counts of this clonotype. This chain uses TRBV28 with TRBJ2-3; D is undetermined. Looked up from germline, CDR1 is MDHEN and CDR2 is SYDVKM. Trimming removed 10 bases at V and 2 bases at J, with 16 bases between. This CDR3 spans 14 amino acids. CDR3 region: CATPAWKITDTQYF. The CDR3 DNA sequence: TGTGCCACTCCAGCCTGGAAAATCACAGATACGCAGTATTTT.

About this clonotype: A much larger clone differs from this one at a single base, so this may be a read error. This chain connects TRBV2 to TRBJ2-1; TRBD2 matches at 9 bases. The CDR3 has 17 residues. In germline, CDR1 is SNHLY, CDR2 FYNNEI. V was clipped by 8 bases and J by 6 bases; unmatched bases: 17. CDR3 bases: TGTGCCAGCCGTGGAGGGGGGGGGACTAGCAATGTCAATGAGCAGTTCTTC. Its protein product is CASRGGGGTSNVNEQFF.

This clonotype was detected ten times or more. The rearrangement joins TRBV3-1 to TRBJ1-1, with 7 bases identical to TRBD1. The CDR3 consists of 13 residues. CDR1 and CDR2 (germline): LGHDT, YNNKEL (reference sequence). With 3 bases clipped from V and 6 bases from J, the junction kept 4 bases outside the gene matches. CDR3 amino acids: CASSHTGVAEAFF. The CDR3 DNA reads TGTGCCAGCAGCCACACAGGGGTAGCTGAAGCTTTCTTT.

This rearrangement joins TRBV19 to TRBJ1-1; TRBD1 matches 10 bases. J was trimmed by 5 bases and V by 5 bases; bases with no gene match: 5. This CDR3 is built from 14 residues. CDR1 is LNHDA, CDR2 SQIVND, per germline (reference sequence). CDR3 in amino acids: CASSGTGVWTEAFF. The CDR3, as DNA: TGTGCCAGTAGTGGGACAGGGGTCTGGACTGAAGCTTTCTTT.

This clonotype has a count of ten or more. The chain employs TRBV30 and TRBJ2-1; TRBD1 matches at 9 bases. Germline CDR1 GTSNPN, CDR2 SVGIG (reference sequence). The CDR3 is made up of 14 amino acids. V gave up 4 bases and J gave up 0 bases; unmatched junction bases: 1. The CDR3 loop is CAWTTGGSYNEQFF. As DNA, the CDR3 is TGTGCCTGGACGACAGGGGGCTCCTACAATGAGCAGTTCTTC.

This sequence joins TRBV29-1 and TRBJ2-7; tentatively, D is TRBD1 (5 bases). CDR3 length: 12 residues. Germline assignment: CDR1 SQVTM and CDR2 ANQGSEA. Between the trimmed V and J ends, which lost 6 bases and 3 bases, there was a span of 12 bases. CDR3 bases: TGCAGCGTAGGACAAGTGTTCTACGAGCAGTACTTC. Translation gives CSVGQVFYEQYF.

The rearrangement uses TRBV11-1 and TRBJ2-1; D might be TRBD2 (5 bases). V was shortened by 1 base and J by 8 bases, with 12 bases between the two germline ends. The CDR3 length is 14 residues. CDR1 is SGHAT, CDR2 FQDESV, per germline (reference sequence). CDR3 DNA: TGTGCCAGCAGCTTAGTTGACTACGGGGATGAGCAGTTCTTC. It encodes CASSLVDYGDEQFF.

This clonotype was picked up many times. The chain has TRBV3-1 and TRBJ2-1; possible D gene TRBD2, 5 bases. The CDR3 runs to 14 residues. The V end lost 0 bases, the J end lost 9 bases, and 12 bases lay between the germline ends. Germline CDR1 and CDR2: LGHDT and YNNKEL (reference sequence). The CDR3 sequence: CASSQEISVGEQFF. CDR3 sequence (DNA): TGTGCCAGCAGCCAAGAGATTAGCGTGGGTGAGCAGTTCTTC.

This clonotype was detected many times. This chain joins TRBV3-1 and TRBJ2-7; 14 nucleotides match TRBD2. After removal of 4 bases from V and 0 bases from J, the junction contained 2 bases not matched to a gene. This CDR3 region has 16 residues. Germline V gene lookup returns CDR1 LGHDT and CDR2 YNNKEL (reference sequence). The CDR3 DNA reads as TGTGCCAGCAGCCTAGGGACTAGCGGGAGCTCCTACGAGCAGTACTTC. It is translated as CASSLGTSGSSYEQYF.

This clonotype has only a few counts. V and J are TRBV20-1 and TRBJ1-2, with D unresolved. Germline V gene data show CDR1 as DFQATT and CDR2 as SNEGSKA (reference sequence). V was trimmed by 0 bases and J by 4 bases, leaving 12 bases between them. There are 14 residues in the CDR3. The CDR3 here is CSARDPTASYGYTF. The DNA of the CDR3 is TGCAGTGCTAGAGATCCCACAGCTAGCTATGGCTACACCTTC.

The chain joins TRBV7-6 to TRBJ2-1; TRBD2 matches 8 bases. The CDR3 has 14 amino acids. Germline lookup yields CDR1 SGHVS and CDR2 FNYEAQ. V dropped 5 bases and J dropped 9; count of bases not matched to a gene: 9. This CDR3 reads CASSREAGVGEQFF. The CDR3 bases are TGTGCCAGCAGCAGAGAAGCGGGAGTTGGTGAGCAGTTCTTC.

The gene calls are TRBV20-1 and TRBJ2-2, with 12 bases fitting TRBD2. V was clipped by 0 bases and J by 7 bases; unmatched bases: 6. The V gene's germline CDR1 is DFQATT and CDR2 SNEGSKA (reference sequence). This CDR3 is 16 amino acids long. This CDR3 is CSARDRLAGVVGELFF. The CDR3 DNA is TGCAGTGCTAGAGATCGACTAGCGGGAGTAGTCGGGGAGCTGTTTTTT.